The rows below give T cell receptor beta chains drawn from one sample of a study of shared clonotypes between healthy human individuals. Clones were sequenced by immunoSEQ multiplex PCR, and TCRdb holds only the in-frame ones, with some missing. The sample has 2 million to 2.5 million clones; approximately 93% are singletons. Sequenced material: naive CD4+ T cells from PBMCs. All receptors come from a man aged 18 to 35 in good health. Some clones in this sample may be carry-over from other donors' samples. Each CDR3 is given with its conserved first and last residue. The order of the fields is V gene, clone size, D gene, J gene, CDR3 DNA, CDR3 protein. The D gene is left open where the match is weak. Expanded clones get a size class; other rows say once, few or many, or leave the size out.

>TRBV5-5|NA|NA|TRBJ1-2
TGTGCCAGCAGGTCGCTCCGACAGGCTAACTATGGCTACACCTTC
CASRSLRQANYGYTF
>TRBV30|NA|TRBD1|TRBJ1-6
TGTGCCCAACGTCTTGGACAGGGGGTAGTCTCACCCCTCCACTTT
CAQRLGQGVVSPLHF
>TRBV27|NA|TRBD2|TRBJ2-1
TGTGCCAGCAGATCTTATCGCGGGGGTGGGGGATGGTTCTTC
CASRSYRGGGGWFF
>TRBV25-1|NA|NA|TRBJ2-4
TGTGCCAGCAGGGATTGGGCCAAAAACATTCAGTACTTC
CASRDWAKNIQYF
>TRBV4-3|NA|NA|TRBJ2-2
TGCGCCAGCAGCCAAGAGGCTAGCCGGTACACCGGGGAGCTGTTTTTT
CASSQEASRYTGELFF
>TRBV13|NA|NA|TRBJ2-2
TGTGCCAGCAGACGGAGGGGAAACACCGGGGAGCTGTTTTTT
CASRRRGNTGELFF
>TRBV7-8|few|NA|TRBJ1-1
TGTGCCAGCAACTATCAGGGTTCGAACACTGAAGCTTTCTTT
CASNYQGSNTEAFF
>TRBV23-1|NA|NA|TRBJ2-1
TGCGCCAGCAGTCCCGCACGGTTCTTC
CASSPARFF
>TRBV9|NA|TRBD2|TRBJ2-7
TGTGCCAGAATGGTCGGGAGGGTGCCCTACGAGCAGTACTTC
CARMVGRVPYEQYF
>TRBV15|NA|TRBD2|TRBJ2-7
TGTGCCACCAGCAGAAGACTAGCGGGAGGATTTTCCTACGAGCAGTACTTC
CATSRRLAGGFSYEQYF
>TRBV6-6|NA|NA|TRBJ2-3
TGTGCCAGCAGCCCCCTCGGGAGCCTTGCAGATACGCAGTATTTT
CASSPLGSLADTQYF
>TRBV15|NA|NA|TRBJ1-5
TGTGCCACCAGCAGGGAGACGTGGAGCAATCAGCCCCAGCATTTT
CATSRETWSNQPQHF
>TRBV19|NA|NA|TRBJ1-5
TGTGCCAGTAGCCCAAGTGGGGGCGCATATCAGCCCCAGCATTTT
CASSPSGGAYQPQHF
>TRBV7-8|once|NA|TRBJ1-5
TGTGCCAGCAGCTTAGCGCCGAGGGACTCTTATAGCAATCAGCCCCAGCATTTT
CASSLAPRDSYSNQPQHF
>TRBV19|NA|TRBD1|TRBJ2-7
TGTGCCAGTAGTACGGCCGGGACAGGGTCCTACGAGCAGTACTTC
CASSTAGTGSYEQYF
>TRBV6-5|NA|NA|TRBJ2-5
TGTGCCAGCAGTTACTCCCATCGCCAAGAGACCCAGTACTTC
CASSYSHRQETQYF
>TRBV28|NA|NA|TRBJ2-1
TGTGCCAGCAGTTCTAGGAAAGAGCAGTTCTTC
CASSSRKEQFF
>TRBV19|NA|NA|TRBJ1-3
TGTGCCAGTAGTATTCGTGCCGTTGGAAACACCATATATTTT
CASSIRAVGNTIYF
>TRBV7-2|NA|NA|TRBJ2-1
TGTGCCAGCAGCTTAACGGCCGACGGATACAATGAGCAGTTCTTC
CASSLTADGYNEQFF
>TRBV12-5|NA|NA|TRBJ1-1
TGTGCTAGTGGTTTGGGGGCCGAGCGGCGGACTGAAGCTTTCTTT
CASGLGAERRTEAFF
>TRBV6-5|NA|NA|TRBJ2-7
TGTGCCAGCAGTTACTCAGGGGAGCAGTACTTC
CASSYSGEQYF
>TRBV7-8|NA|NA|TRBJ2-7
TGTGCCAGCAGTACTCAGGGTCTATCCTACGAGCAGTACTTC
CASSTQGLSYEQYF
>TRBV10-3|once|TRBD2|TRBJ2-3
TGTGCCACCAGGACTAGCGGGACCTTGGATACGCAGTATTTT
CATRTSGTLDTQYF
>TRBV10-3|NA|NA|TRBJ1-5
TGTGCCATCAGCCGGACAGTGGATCAGCCCCAGCATTTT
CAISRTVDQPQHF
>TRBV28|NA|NA|TRBJ2-6
TGTGCCAGCAGTTTTGGCGCGGGGGCCAACGTCCTGACTTTC
CASSFGAGANVLTF
>TRBV27|NA|TRBD2|TRBJ2-2
TGTGCCAGCAGTTTAGAAAGGACTAGCAGGCCCGGGGAGCTGTTTTTT
CASSLERTSRPGELFF
>TRBV4-2|NA|NA|TRBJ1-6
TGTGCCAGCAGCCAAGGCGCCGGTAATTCACCCCTCCACTTT
CASSQGAGNSPLHF
>TRBV7-9|NA|TRBD2|TRBJ2-1
TGTGCCAGCAGCTTAGTCACTAGCGGGAGGGGTGAGCAGTTCTTC
CASSLVTSGRGEQFF
>TRBV7-2|NA|NA|TRBJ1-1
TGTGCCAGCAGCCCGAAGCGGGCAGGGGCCGACCCGGCTTTCTTT
CASSPKRAGADPAFF
>TRBV10-1|NA|NA|TRBJ2-7
TGCGCCAGCAGTGTAAGAAAAATTCGAGACTACGAGCAGTACTTC
CASSVRKIRDYEQYF
>TRBV5-4|NA|TRBD2|TRBJ2-3
TGTGCCAGCAGCCCTGGGACTAGCGGAGTAACTCCCGGAGATACGCAGTATTTT
CASSPGTSGVTPGDTQYF
>TRBV7-3|NA|TRBD1|TRBJ2-6
TGTGCCAGCAGCTTAGGGCAGGGGGCTGGGGCCAACGTCCTGACTTTC
CASSLGQGAGANVLTF
>TRBV19|NA|NA|TRBJ2-3
TGTGCCAGTAGTATCCGAGGGGTTGCAGATACGCAGTATTTT
CASSIRGVADTQYF
>TRBV6-5|NA|NA|TRBJ2-7
TGTGCCAGCAGTACAGGCTACGACGAGCAGTACTTC
CASSTGYDEQYF
>TRBV28|NA|NA|TRBJ2-1
TGTGCCAGCAGTTTGACAGGTGAGCAGTTCTTC
CASSLTGEQFF
>TRBV7-2|NA|NA|TRBJ1-4
TGTGCCAGCAGCGTAGGGCCAGGCCACAATGAAAAACTGTTTTTT
CASSVGPGHNEKLFF
>TRBV19|NA|NA|TRBJ2-2
TGTGCCAGTAGTCTGGCCGGGAGAAACACCGGGGAGCTGTTTTTT
CASSLAGRNTGELFF
>TRBV9|NA|TRBD1|TRBJ1-2
TGTGCCAGCAGCTCCCTAGGACAGGGTAGTGGCTATGGCTACACCTTC
CASSSLGQGSGYGYTF
>TRBV5-1|NA|NA|TRBJ2-3
TGCGCCAGCAGCCCCGGACAGCATCAAGATACGCAGTATTTT
CASSPGQHQDTQYF
>TRBV12-1|NA|NA|TRBJ2-7
TGTGCCAGCAGCCCGAGGGGACTAGCGGCCACCCGCTACGAGCAGTACTTC
CASSPRGLAATRYEQYF